Each of the 27 T cell receptor beta chains below was sequenced from the same sample in a study of blood T cell repertoires in COVID-19. Sequencing used immunoSEQ multiplex PCR; TCRdb keeps in-frame clones, though not all of them. There are over 250,000 clones in the sample; roughly 90% occur only once, and roughly 2.2% lies in the top ten. Material: peripheral blood. The source is a man aged 45 to 65 with acute or convalescent COVID-19.

This clone was seen only once. The V and J genes are TRBV19 and TRBJ2-5, with TRBD2 identical over 10 bases. The CDR3 runs 14 residues. Germline V gene lookup returns CDR1 LNHDA and CDR2 SQIVND (reference sequence). Trimming cost V 11 bases and J 5 bases; bases outside gene matches: 11. The CDR3 spells CASAASGGRETQYF. Written as DNA, the CDR3 is TGTGCCTCAGCGGCTAGCGGGGGCCGGGAGACCCAGTACTTC.

This clone has only a few counts. The gene calls are TRBV12-2 and TRBJ2-3; the DNA was not used to check the table's D call, TRBD2. TRBV12-2 is a pseudogene locus. The CDR3 length is 19 residues. The CDR3 sequence is CASRLSPGRSDCGTDTQYF. The CDR3 bases are TGTGCAAGTCGCTTATCGCCAGGGAGGAGTGATTGTGGCACAGATACGCAGTATTTT.

V is TRBV18 and J is TRBJ1-4; 7 nucleotides match TRBD1. Germline trimming cut 4 bases from V and 6 bases from J; bases unmatched to any gene: 8. Germline V CDR1 and CDR2: KGHSH, LQKENI. The CDR3 is 15 amino acids. Here the CDR3 reads CASSLRGGGDEKLFF. Written as DNA, the CDR3 is TGTGCCAGCTCACTGCGAGGGGGCGGGGATGAAAAACTGTTTTTT.

The chain recombines TRBV6-5 with TRBJ1-2; no firm D call. There are 13 residues in the CDR3. Looked up from germline, CDR1 is MNHEY and CDR2 is SVGAGI. Trimming pared 8 bases from V and 0 bases from J, leaving 10 bases between. CDR3 in DNA: TGTGCCAGCGGTCCAACAGCTAACTATGGCTACACCTTC. Translating it yields CASGPTANYGYTF.

This clone was counted a single time. This chain connects TRBV14 to TRBJ1-3; no definite D call. CDR1 is SGHDN, CDR2 FVKESK, per germline. The CDR3 loop spans 12 amino acids. Trimming left V 5 bases short and J 1 base short, with 3 bases between. The CDR3 sequence: CASSTSGNTIYF. For the CDR3, the DNA is TGTGCCAGCAGCACTTCTGGAAACACCATATATTTT.

The chain uses TRBV11-2 and TRBJ1-1; unclear D gene. Germline lookup yields CDR1 SGHAT and CDR2 FQNNGV. CDR3 length: 15 residues. Trimming pared 1 base from V and 5 bases from J, leaving 14 bases between. The CDR3 reads CASSLVRRAGTEAFF. CDR3 DNA sequence: TGTGCCAGCAGCTTAGTAAGGCGAGCGGGGACTGAAGCTTTCTTT.

The chain carries TRBV6-5 and TRBJ1-2; perhaps TRBD1 as D (5 bases). This CDR3 is 13 amino acids long. V lost 7 bases and J lost 5, with 14 bases in between. In germline, CDR1 is MNHEY, CDR2 SVGAGI. CDR3 loop: CASTSTDIYGYTF. The CDR3 nucleotides are TGTGCCAGCACTTCGACAGATATATATGGCTACACCTTC.

V and J are TRBV6-5 and TRBJ1-5; TRBD1 matches at 10 bases. Germline CDR1 reads MNHEY; CDR2 reads SVGAGI. The CDR3 is made up of 15 amino acids. V trimming: 5 bases; J trimming: 13 bases; junction bases outside the gene matches: 14. DNA for the CDR3: TGTGCCAGCAGTCCCCGCCGGGGACAGGGGCACTTTCAGCATTTT. As protein: CASSPRRGQGHFQHF.

In this sample, this clone turned up a few times. The rearrangement uses TRBV2 and TRBJ2-1, with TRBD2 matching 11 bases. This CDR3 region has 17 residues. CDR1 SNHLY and CDR2 FYNNEI come from the germline V gene. V trimming: 6 bases; J trimming: 3 bases; junction bases outside the gene matches: 10. As DNA, the CDR3 is TGTGCCAGCAGGAATAGACTAGCGGGGCGTTTCTACAATGAGCAGTTCTTC. This sequence encodes CASRNRLAGRFYNEQFF. Drawing the rest from reference TRBV2 and TRBJ2-1, the complete variable domain is EPEVTQTPSHQVTQMGQEVILRCVPISNHLYFYWYRQILGQKVEFLVSFYNNEISEKSEIFDDQFSVERPDGSNFTLKIRSTKLEDSAMYFCASRNRLAGRFYNEQFFGPGTRLTVL.

This chain connects TRBV5-1 to TRBJ2-5; the D gene is possibly TRBD1 (5 bases). CDR3 length: 13 residues. V lost 0 bases and J 5 bases, leaving 8 bases between the germline ends. Germline CDR1 SGHRS, CDR2 YFSETQ. CDR3 protein: CASSLVRDETQYF. The CDR3 DNA reads as TGCGCCAGCAGCTTGGTCAGGGATGAGACCCAGTACTTC.

The chain uses TRBV5-6 and TRBJ2-3; TRBD2 matches 8 bases. The CDR3 consists of 13 residues. Per germline, CDR1 SGHDT and CDR2 YYEEEE. V shed 4 bases and J 6 bases; nucleotides not matched to a gene: 4. CDR3 nucleotide sequence: TGTGCCAGCAGCGAGCGGGGGAGCGATACGCAGTATTTT. It yields the protein CASSERGSDTQYF.

This clone was counted a few times. CDR3 in amino acids: CASSYAGQTYSPLHF. CDR3 bases: TGTGCCAGCAGTTACGCGGGACAGACCTATTCACCCCTCCACTTT. The chain is built from TRBV6-5 and TRBJ1-6; 7 bases fit TRBD1. The CDR3 sequence is 15 residues long. Per germline, CDR1 MNHEY and CDR2 SVGAGI. After removal of 2 bases from V and 8 bases from J, the junction contained 6 bases not matched to a gene.

This clone has only a few counts. The chain has TRBV4-1 and TRBJ1-1; D possibly corresponds to TRBD1 (6 bases). V lost 1 base to trimming and J lost 3 bases, with 12 bases between them. This CDR3 has 15 amino acids. Germline V gene data show CDR1 as MGHRA and CDR2 as YSYEKL. CDR3 residues: CASSQAVTGYTEAFF. CDR3 DNA: TGCGCCAGCAGCCAAGCGGTGACAGGCTACACTGAAGCTTTCTTT.

CDR3 amino acids: CASSPPGDTQYF. The CDR3, as DNA: TGTGCCAGCAGCCCCCCGGGAGATACGCAGTATTTT. The V gene is TRBV7-2, the J gene TRBJ2-3, with D hard to call. The germline V gene has CDR1 SGHTA and CDR2 FQGNSA. The V end lost 5 bases, the J end lost 5 bases, and 8 bases lay between the germline ends. The CDR3 has 12 residues.

The V and J genes are TRBV7-8 and TRBJ1-1, with a tentative D call TRBD1 (5 bases). Germline V gene data show CDR1 as SGHVS and CDR2 as FQNEAQ. V gave up 3 bases and J gave up 0 bases, with 17 bases separating them. The CDR3 contains 17 residues. CDR3 sequence reads: CASSLTSGQSLNTEAFF. In DNA form, the CDR3 reads TGTGCCAGCAGCTTGACCTCAGGACAATCGCTGAACACTGAAGCTTTCTTT.

The chain is built from TRBV19 and TRBJ1-2, with 9 positions matching TRBD1. V trimming: 6 bases; J trimming: 5 bases; junction bases outside the gene matches: 7. This CDR3 contains 14 residues. Germline V gene lookup returns CDR1 LNHDA and CDR2 SQIVND (reference sequence). The CDR3, as DNA: TGTGCCAGTAGCGGCGACAGGGGGTTTTATGGCTACACCTTC. Protein product: CASSGDRGFYGYTF. Full variable domain (missing parts from reference TRBV19 and TRBJ1-2): DGGITQSPKYLFRKEGQNVTLSCEQNLNHDAMYWYRQDPGQGLRLIYYSQIVNDFQKGDIAEGYSVSREKKESFPLTVTSAQKNPTAFYLCASSGDRGFYGYTFGSGTRLTVV.

The genes are TRBV20-1 and TRBJ1-2; D is uncertain. The CDR3 is 11 amino acids. Looked up from germline, CDR1 is DFQATT and CDR2 is SNEGSKA (reference sequence). The CDR3: CTSLANYGYTF. DNA of the CDR3: TGCACTTCCTTAGCTAACTATGGCTACACCTTC.

The CDR3 region is CAWSQTGTPQGYTF. CDR3 DNA: TGTGCCTGGAGCCAAACCGGGACTCCGCAGGGCTACACCTTC. The chain carries TRBV30 and TRBJ1-2; D possibly corresponds to TRBD1 (5 bases). Trimming took off 3 bases at V and 8 bases at J, with 19 bases between the two ends. The CDR3 loop spans 14 amino acids. Germline V gene sequence: CDR1 GTSNPN, CDR2 SVGIG (reference sequence).

The rearrangement uses TRBV2 and TRBJ1-4; the match to TRBD1 covers 7 bases. V lost 0 bases to trimming and J lost 5 bases; unmatched junction nucleotides: 3. Looked up from germline, CDR1 is SNHLY and CDR2 is FYNNEI. This CDR3 contains 15 residues. The chain's CDR3 is CASSEAGTANEKLFF. CDR3 DNA: TGTGCCAGCAGTGAAGCGGGGACAGCAAATGAAAAACTGTTTTTT.

The rearrangement joins TRBV7-3 to TRBJ2-3; the match to TRBD2 covers 7 bases. Germline CDR1 reads SGHTA; CDR2 reads FQGTGA. Unmatched junction bases numbered 4, after V lost 3 bases and J lost 4 bases. The CDR3 contains 14 residues. CDR3 sequence: CASSLAGRADTQYF. DNA for the CDR3: TGTGCCAGCAGCTTGGCGGGGAGGGCAGATACGCAGTATTTT. Filled out from reference TRBV7-3 and TRBJ2-3, the complete variable domain reads GAGVSQTPSNKVTEKGKYVELRCDPISGHTALYWYRQSLGQGPEFLIYFQGTGAADDSGLPNDRFFAVRPEGSVSTLKIQRTERGDSAVYLCASSLAGRADTQYFGPGTRLTVL.

The chain couples TRBV12-5 to TRBJ1-4; D remains ambiguous. Per germline, CDR1 LGHNT and CDR2 FRNRAP. V shed 7 bases and J shed 4 bases, with 13 bases lying between them. The CDR3 contains 14 residues. CDR3 bases: TGTGCTAGTGCCCCTTCCGGACTTAATGAAAAACTGTTTTTT. Amino acids: CASAPSGLNEKLFF.

The chain uses TRBV6-5 and TRBJ1-1; 7 nucleotides match TRBD1. The germline V gene encodes CDR1 MNHEY and CDR2 SVGAGI. This CDR3 is 13 amino acids long. Trimming removed 5 bases from V and 9 bases from J; junction bases left unmatched: 9. Written as DNA, the CDR3 is TGTGCCAGCAGTATCCGGGGACAGCAAAAAGCTTTCTTT. As protein: CASSIRGQQKAFF.

The V call is TRBV11-1, the J call TRBJ2-7; tentative D call: TRBD1 (6 bases). V lost 5 bases and J 4 bases, leaving 9 bases between the germline ends. Germline CDR1 and CDR2: SGHAT and FQDESV (reference sequence). The CDR3 consists of 12 residues. The CDR3 protein is CASSPTGYEQYF. The CDR3, as DNA: TGTGCCAGCAGCCCCACAGGGTACGAGCAGTACTTC.

The J gene is TRBJ2-3, the V gene TRBV18; 10 nucleotides agree with TRBD2. V lost 0 bases, J lost 3 bases, and 3 bases stayed unmatched. The germline V gene has CDR1 KGHSH and CDR2 LQKENI. This CDR3 comprises 16 residues. The CDR3 region is CASSPPAAGGTDTQYF. CDR3 nucleotide sequence: TGTGCCAGCTCACCACCGGCAGCGGGGGGGACAGATACGCAGTATTTT.

The rearrangement uses TRBV5-1 and TRBJ2-5; TRBD2 aligns across 8 bases. Trimming at V came to 0 bases and at J to 4 bases, leaving 8 bases not matched to a gene. In germline, CDR1 is SGHRS, CDR2 YFSETQ. CDR3 length: 16 amino acids. The CDR3 reads CASSLGAGGVVETQYF. In DNA, the CDR3 is TGCGCCAGCAGCTTGGGAGCCGGGGGGGTAGTAGAGACCCAGTACTTC.

The CDR3 DNA reads TGTGCCAGCAGTCAAACAGGGGGCCTTGGCTACACCTTC. It encodes CASSQTGGLGYTF. The V call is TRBV5-4, the J call TRBJ1-2, with TRBD1 identical over 9 bases. The CDR3 has 13 residues. V was clipped by 5 bases and J by 7 bases; unmatched bases: 6. The germline V gene has CDR1 SGHNT and CDR2 YYREEE (reference sequence).

The count of this clone is one. The gene calls are TRBV3-1 (or the pseudogene TRBV3-2) and TRBJ2-7, with TRBD2 matching 10 bases. CDR3 length: 15 residues. After removal of 1 base from V and 11 bases from J, the junction contained 11 bases not matched to a gene. Germline lookup yields CDR1 LGHDT and CDR2 YNNKEL (reference sequence). The CDR3 loop reads CASSQGQRGGGRKYF. The CDR3, as DNA: TGTGCCAGCAGCCAAGGTCAGCGGGGGGGCGGGAGGAAGTACTTC.